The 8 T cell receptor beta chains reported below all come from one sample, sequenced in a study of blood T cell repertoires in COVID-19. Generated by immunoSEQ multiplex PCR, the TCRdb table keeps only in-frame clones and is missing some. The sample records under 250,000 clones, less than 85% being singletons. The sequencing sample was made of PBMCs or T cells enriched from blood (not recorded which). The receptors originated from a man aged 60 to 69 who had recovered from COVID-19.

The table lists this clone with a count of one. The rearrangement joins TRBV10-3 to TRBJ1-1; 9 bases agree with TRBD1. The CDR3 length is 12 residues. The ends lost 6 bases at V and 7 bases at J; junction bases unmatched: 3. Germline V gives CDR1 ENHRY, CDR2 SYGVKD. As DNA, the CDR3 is TGTGCCATCAGGGACAGGGGTAGTGAAGCTTTCTTT. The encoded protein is CAIRDRGSEAFF.

CDR3 sequence: CASSPTGASPLHF. The CDR3 coding sequence is TGCGCCAGCAGCCCCACAGGGGCCTCACCCCTCCACTTT. The chain employs TRBV10-1 and TRBJ1-6; 7 bases are a match to TRBD1. The CDR3 runs to 13 residues. CDR1 is WNHNN and CDR2 is SYGVQD in the germline V gene (reference sequence). After removal of 6 bases from V and 10 bases from J, the junction contained 6 bases not matched to a gene.

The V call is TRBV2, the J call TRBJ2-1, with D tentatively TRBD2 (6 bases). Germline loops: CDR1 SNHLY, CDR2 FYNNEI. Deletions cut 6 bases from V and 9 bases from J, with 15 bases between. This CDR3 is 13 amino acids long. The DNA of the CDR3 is TGTGCCAGCAGAAGGGTAGCAGCGGGTGAGCAGTTCTTC. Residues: CASRRVAAGEQFF.

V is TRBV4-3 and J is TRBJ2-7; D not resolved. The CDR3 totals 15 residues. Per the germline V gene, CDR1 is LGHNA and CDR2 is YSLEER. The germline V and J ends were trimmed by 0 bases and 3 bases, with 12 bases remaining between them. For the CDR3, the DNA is TGCGCCAGCAGCCAAGATAACAGAAAGCTCTACGAGCAGTACTTC. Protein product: CASSQDNRKLYEQYF.

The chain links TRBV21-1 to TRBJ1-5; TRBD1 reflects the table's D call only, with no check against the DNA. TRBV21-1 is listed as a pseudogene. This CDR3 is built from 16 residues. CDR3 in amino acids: CASSNPHGQEIQPQHF. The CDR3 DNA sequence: TGTGCCAGCAGCAACCCGCATGGACAGGAAATTCAGCCCCAGCATTTT.

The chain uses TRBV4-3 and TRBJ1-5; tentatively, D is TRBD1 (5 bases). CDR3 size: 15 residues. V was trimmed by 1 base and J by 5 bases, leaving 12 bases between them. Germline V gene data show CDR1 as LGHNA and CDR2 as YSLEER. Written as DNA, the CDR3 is TGCGCCAGCAGCCAAGGGATGCAGGGCTATCAGCCCCAGCATTTT. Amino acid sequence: CASSQGMQGYQPQHF.

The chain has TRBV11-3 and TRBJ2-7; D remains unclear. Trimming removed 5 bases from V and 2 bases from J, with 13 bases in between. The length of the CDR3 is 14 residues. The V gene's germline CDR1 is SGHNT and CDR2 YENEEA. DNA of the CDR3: TGTGCCAGCAGCCCCCCGCACGACACCTACGAGCAGTACTTC. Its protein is CASSPPHDTYEQYF.

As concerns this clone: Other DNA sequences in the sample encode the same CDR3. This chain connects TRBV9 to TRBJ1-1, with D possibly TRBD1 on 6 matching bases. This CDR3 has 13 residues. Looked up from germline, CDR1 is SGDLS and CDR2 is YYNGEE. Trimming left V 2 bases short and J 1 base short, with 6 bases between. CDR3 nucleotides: TGTGCCAGCAGCGTGACAGGGAACACTGAAGCTTTCTTT. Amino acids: CASSVTGNTEAFF.